Detailed here is one TCR beta chain. No antigen is known for it. Other DNA sequences in this specimen translate into the identical CDR3. The CDR3 length is 13 residues. The V end lost 3 bases, the J end lost 0 bases, and 6 bases lay between the germline ends. The germline V gene has CDR1 SGHAT and CDR2 FQNNGV. Assay: immunoSEQ multiplex PCR; the TCRdb copy retains only in-frame clones and omits some. The data show thousands of clones, 55% to 80% seen once. This entry belongs to a study of high-grade serous ovarian cancer treatment subgroups. Study-wide background: Each sample yielded on average around 7,000 unique TCR beta rearrangements from around 14,000 reads.

Points from the study as a whole: Tumors within one patient showed repertoire similarity of roughly 0.11 to 0.8. TCR relatedness rose with neoantigen level and trended with mutation load. These tumor repertoires lack spatial information from bulk sequencing.

The tumor samples were collected prior to definitive surgery or chemotherapy. The J gene is TRBJ2-7, the V gene TRBV11-2; the D is unclear. The TCR comes from a human donor with high-grade serous ovarian cancer. Sequenced input: tumor tissue. CDR3 sequence: CASSFPGSYEQYF. CDR3 nucleotides: TGTGCCAGCAGCTTTCCTGGCTCCTACGAGCAGTACTTC.